The next 8 T cell receptor beta chains were all read from a single sample in a study of Graves' ophthalmopathy and Graves' hyperthyroidism. Amplification from RNA transcripts yielded the TCR beta CDR3 regions. Scientists carried out first-round RT-PCR using HTBI primers and then a second-round multiplex PCR. In TCRdb, the multiplex PCR reads were re-called with MiXCR into one record per CDR3 protein. In the table there are approximately 540,000 distinct CDR3 sequences, about two fifths of which are singletons. The sample was peripheral blood or thyroid tissue (not recorded which). The receptors were gathered from an adult man with Graves' hyperthyroidism.

The chain links TRBV29-1 to TRBJ2-7; 7 nucleotides agree with TRBD1. The J call could be wrong; TRBJ2-1 is a better fit for the DNA end. Germline CDR1 is SQVTM and CDR2 is ANQGSEA. This CDR3 is 13 amino acids long. The CDR3 DNA reads as TGCAGCGTTGAACCCCCAGGGGGCAATGAGCAGTTCTTC. Translating gives CSVEPPGGNEQFF.

This chain uses TRBV7-9 with TRBJ2-5; D gene uncertain. This CDR3 has 14 residues. Germline CDR1 and CDR2: SEHNR and FQNEAQ (reference sequence). V lost 4 bases and J 2 bases, leaving 11 bases between the germline ends. The DNA for the CDR3 is TGTGCCAGCAGCTCCGACGCCTCGCAAGAGACCCAGTACTTC. Protein sequence: CASSSDASQETQYF.

This clonotype showed up just a few times. The chain carries TRBV28 and TRBJ1-2; unclear D gene. Per the germline V gene, CDR1 is MDHEN and CDR2 is SYDVKM. This CDR3 spans 12 amino acids. The ends were cut back, 5 bases at V and 13 bases at J, with 17 bases in the middle. The CDR3 protein is CASSPQPVPGTF. The DNA of the CDR3 is TGTGCCAGCAGTCCCCAACCAGTTCCGGGCACCTTC.

This clonotype was observed a few times. This chain joins TRBV5-1 and TRBJ2-3; TRBD2 matches at 9 bases. Germline values: CDR1 SGHRS, CDR2 YFSETQ. CDR3 length equals 16 residues. V dropped 0 bases and J dropped 2; count of bases not matched to a gene: 4. The CDR3 DNA reads TGCGCCAGCAGCTTGGGGCTAGCGGGAACCACAGATACGCAGTATTTT. Translated, it gives CASSLGLAGTTDTQYF.

This chain links TRBV24-1 with TRBJ2-5, with D perhaps matching TRBD1 (5 bases). V lost 0 bases and J lost 0, with 7 bases in between. Germline assignment: CDR1 KGHDR and CDR2 SFDVKD. The CDR3 runs to 15 residues. DNA of the CDR3: TGTGCCACCAGTGATTTGGGACAAGACCAAGAGACCCAGTACTTC. Translating gives CATSDLGQDQETQYF.

This clonotype was seen only once. This chain joins TRBV25-1 and TRBJ1-1, with D tentatively TRBD1 (6 bases). CDR1 MGHDK and CDR2 SYGVNS come from the germline V gene. V was shortened by 8 bases and J by 2 bases, with 15 bases between the two germline ends. This CDR3 region has 14 residues. The CDR3, as DNA: TGTGCCAGCTCACCAGGGACATCTAACACTGAAGCTTTCTTT. It yields the protein CASSPGTSNTEAFF. Full variable domain (remainder filled in from reference TRBV25-1 and TRBJ1-1): EADIYQTPRYLVIGTGKKITLECSQTMGHDKMYWYQQDPGMELHLIHYSYGVNSTEKGDLSSESTVSRIRTEHFPLTLESARPSHTSQYLCASSPGTSNTEAFFGQGTRLTVV.

This clonotype appeared a few times. One end of the junction is discordant with germline, which a read error may explain. The chain links TRBV10-3 to TRBJ1-5, with D perhaps matching TRBD1 (5 bases). This CDR3 region has 16 residues. Germline V gives CDR1 ENHRY, CDR2 SYGVKD. CDR3: CASSLPGTTINQPQHF. CDR3 DNA sequence: TGTGCCAGCAGTTTACCCGGGACGACAATCAATCAGCCCCAGCATTTT.

For this clonotype: This may be a read error: a much more frequent sequence differs by one nucleotide. Since the CDR3 does not end with the conserved phenylalanine or tryptophan, this likely comes from a read error. The J gene is TRBJ2-7, the V gene TRBV5-4, with a weak D call TRBD2 (5 bases). The CDR3 extends over 13 amino acids. Deletions cut 0 bases from V and 4 bases from J, with 8 bases between. Germline V gene sequence: CDR1 SGHNT, CDR2 YYREEE (reference sequence). The CDR3 reads CASSLVGEYEQYS. The CDR3 DNA reads as TGTGCCAGCAGCTTGGTGGGAGAATACGAGCAGTACTCC.